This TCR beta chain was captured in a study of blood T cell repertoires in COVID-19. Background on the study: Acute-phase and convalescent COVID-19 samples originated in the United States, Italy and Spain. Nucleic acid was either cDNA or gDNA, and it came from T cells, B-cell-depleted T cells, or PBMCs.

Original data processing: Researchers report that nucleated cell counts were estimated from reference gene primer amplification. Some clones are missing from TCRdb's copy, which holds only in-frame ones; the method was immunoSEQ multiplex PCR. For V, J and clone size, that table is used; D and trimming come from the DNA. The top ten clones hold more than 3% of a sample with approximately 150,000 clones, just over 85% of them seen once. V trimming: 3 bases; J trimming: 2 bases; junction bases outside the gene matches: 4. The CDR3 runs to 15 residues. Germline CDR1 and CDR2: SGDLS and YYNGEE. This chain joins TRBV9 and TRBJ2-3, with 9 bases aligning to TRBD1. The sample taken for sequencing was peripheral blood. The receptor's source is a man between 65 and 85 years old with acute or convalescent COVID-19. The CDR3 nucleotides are TGTGCCAGCAGCGCTAGGGACAGGGTCACAGATACGCAGTATTTT. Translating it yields CASSARDRVTDTQYF.